This T cell receptor (beta chain) appears in the sequencing data of a study of blood T cells in healthy people across ages. Staff drew around 10 milliliters of peripheral blood from each donor. A second PCR, run for roughly 6 to 11 cycles, used a sample-barcoded 5' primer plus a J-beta primer mix. Sequencing of every sample gave 2.5 million or more CDR3-containing paired-end reads. Each CDR3 protein is one row after TCRdb ran MiXCR on the 5' RACE reads. Of over a million distinct CDR3 sequences in the sample, about 43% were seen once. Trimming left V 11 bases short and J 6 bases short, with 11 bases between. This CDR3 contains 11 residues. The germline V gene has CDR1 MNHNS and CDR2 SASEGT.

Sequenced input: blood. The chain carries TRBV6-1 and TRBJ2-1, with D perhaps matching TRBD2 (6 bases). The sequence came from a woman under 30 in good health. The CDR3: CAGTSFNEQFF. DNA for the CDR3: TGTGCCGGCACTAGCTTCAATGAGCAGTTCTTC.